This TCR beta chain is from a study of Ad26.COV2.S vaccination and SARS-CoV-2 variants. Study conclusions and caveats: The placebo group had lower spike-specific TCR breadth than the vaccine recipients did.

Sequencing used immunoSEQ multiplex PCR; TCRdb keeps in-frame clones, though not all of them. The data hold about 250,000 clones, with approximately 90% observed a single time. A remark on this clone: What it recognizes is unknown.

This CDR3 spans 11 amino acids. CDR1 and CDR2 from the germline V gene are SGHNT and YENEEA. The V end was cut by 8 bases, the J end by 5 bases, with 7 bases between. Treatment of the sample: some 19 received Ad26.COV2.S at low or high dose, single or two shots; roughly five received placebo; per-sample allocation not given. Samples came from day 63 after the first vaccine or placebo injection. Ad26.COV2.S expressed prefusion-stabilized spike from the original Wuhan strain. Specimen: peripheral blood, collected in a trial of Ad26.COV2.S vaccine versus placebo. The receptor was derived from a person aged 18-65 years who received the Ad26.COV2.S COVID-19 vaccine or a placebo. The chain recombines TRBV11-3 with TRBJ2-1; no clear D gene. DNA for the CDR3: TGTGCCAGCGGCAACAACAATGAGCAGTTCTTC. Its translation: CASGNNNEQFF.